This TCR beta chain was retrieved from a study of T cells in localized non-small cell lung cancer. Sequencing was performed with immunoSEQ multiplex PCR; in TCRdb, only in-frame clones are kept and a portion is missing. Counted here are 3,000 to 4,500 clones, roughly 24% occurring once; the ten biggest clones make up approximately 30%. The CDR3 consists of 16 residues. V dropped 3 bases and J dropped 5 bases, with 14 bases sitting between them. The rearrangement uses TRBV23-1 and TRBJ1-6; maybe TRBD1 (6 bases). TRBV23-1 is reported as an ORF; its role is uncertain. The source of this sequence is a woman between 35 and 75 years old with stage I lung adenocarcinoma. The specimen was lung tumor tissue, collected before any cancer treatment. The CDR3 bases are TGCGCCAGCAGTCACGGACCCGGGACACATAATTCACCCCTCCACTTT. Translation: CASSHGPGTHNSPLHF.